This T cell receptor beta chain was documented in a study of shared clonotypes between healthy human individuals. Clones were read by immunoSEQ multiplex PCR, and TCRdb kept only the in-frame ones, dropping some. The sample includes roughly 2.4 million clones, around 95% of them seen just once. Germline-derived CDR1 and CDR2 are SGHTA and FQGNSA. V lost 2 bases, J lost 1 base, and 10 bases lay in between. The CDR3 is made up of 15 amino acids. This receptor was obtained from a man between 18 and 29 years old in good health. Sequencing was performed on naive CD4+ T cells sorted from blood. The subset is: CD45RA+ positively selected. The V gene is TRBV7-2, the J gene TRBJ2-3; D remains ambiguous. CDR3: CASSLSRVGTDTQYF. The CDR3 DNA reads TGTGCCAGCAGCTTAAGCCGGGTCGGCACAGATACGCAGTATTTT.